The 18 T cell receptor beta chains presented below share a single source sample, sequenced in a study of CD8+ T cells in alopecia areata. Isolated RNA was reverse transcribed into cDNA used as the sequencing template. Only in-frame clones appear in the TCRdb table, and some are missing; sequencing was by immunoSEQ multiplex PCR. Of more than 95,000 clones in the sample, about two fifths were seen once. Sequenced: CD4+ T cells sorted from blood. The receptors were gathered from a human donor with alopecia areata.

This clone was found a few times. This chain joins TRBV14 and TRBJ2-1; D is tentatively TRBD1 or TRBD2 (7 bases each). The CDR3 length is 15 residues. CDR1 is SGHDN, CDR2 FVKESK, per germline. Between the trimmed V and J ends, which lost 4 bases and 9 bases, there was a span of 19 bases. This CDR3 is CASSLSRGGWVEQFF. The CDR3, as DNA: TGTGCCAGCAGCCTCTCCAGGGGGGGCTGGGTTGAGCAGTTCTTC.

This chain joins TRBV30 and TRBJ2-2; possibly TRBD2 for D (6 bases). V was pared by 0 bases and J by 1 base, with 12 bases between. Looked up from germline, CDR1 is GTSNPN and CDR2 is SVGIG (reference sequence). The CDR3 covers 16 residues. The CDR3 protein is CAWSVRDLGNTGELFF. The CDR3 region has the DNA TGTGCCTGGAGTGTAAGGGACTTGGGGAACACCGGGGAGCTGTTTTTT.

This chain connects TRBV25-1 to TRBJ2-7; the match to TRBD1 covers 9 bases. V lost 6 bases, J lost 0 bases, and 12 bases stayed unmatched. This CDR3 has 17 residues. Germline V CDR1 and CDR2: MGHDK, SYGVNS. The DNA of the CDR3 is TGTGCCAGCAGCTCATCCTGGGGACAGGGAAGCTCCTACGAGCAGTACTTC. Residues: CASSSSWGQGSSYEQYF.

CDR3 coding DNA: TGCGCCAGCAGCGTCATAACAGGGGGAGGCTCCTACGAGCAGTACTTC. Translated: CASSVITGGGSYEQYF. The gene calls are TRBV5-1 and TRBJ2-7; 8 nucleotides align to TRBD1. Germline CDR1 is SGHRS and CDR2 is YFSETQ. J gave up 0 bases and V 4 bases, and 9 bases lay outside the gene matches. The CDR3 contains 16 residues.

Only a few counts were recorded for this clone. V gene TRBV19 combines with J gene TRBJ1-1, with 7 nucleotides matching TRBD1. Germline assignment: CDR1 LNHDA and CDR2 SQIVND (reference sequence). V trimming: 5 bases; J trimming: 5 bases; junction bases outside the gene matches: 8. The CDR3 has 14 residues. CDR3 sequence reads: CASSGGQAGTEAFF. The CDR3, as DNA: TGTGCCAGTAGTGGAGGACAGGCGGGGACTGAAGCTTTCTTT. Combining the CDR3 with reference TRBV19 and TRBJ1-1 gives the whole variable domain DGGITQSPKYLFRKEGQNVTLSCEQNLNHDAMYWYRQDPGQGLRLIYYSQIVNDFQKGDIAEGYSVSREKKESFPLTVTSAQKNPTAFYLCASSGGQAGTEAFFGQGTRLTVV.

This clone was detected a few times. The chain combines TRBV29-1 with TRBJ2-3; the match to TRBD2 covers 7 bases. J gave up 7 bases and V 6 bases, and 7 bases lay outside the gene matches. The CDR3 has 12 residues. CDR1 SQVTM and CDR2 ANQGSEA come from the germline V gene. CDR3 DNA: TGCAGCGTCGGACTAGACACGCATACGCAGTATTTT. This gives the protein CSVGLDTHTQYF.

The V call is TRBV2, the J call TRBJ2-3; the D gene is possibly TRBD2 (6 bases). The CDR3 is 15 residues long. Germline CDR1 is SNHLY and CDR2 is FYNNEI. The V gene lost 4 bases and the J gene lost 0 bases, with 11 bases spanning the gap. CDR3 bases: TGTGCCAGCAGTGTGGGCGGGGAGAGCACAGATACGCAGTATTTT. The encoded protein is CASSVGGESTDTQYF.

The chain employs TRBV7-2 and TRBJ1-2; D ambiguous. The CDR3 has 14 residues. Germline CDR1 reads SGHTA; CDR2 reads FQGNSA. V lost 5 bases, J lost 0 bases, and 10 bases lay in between. CDR3 nucleotides: TGTGCCAGCAGCGATGAAATGGCTAACTATGGCTACACCTTC. This translates into CASSDEMANYGYTF. Variable domain in full (rest from reference TRBV7-2 and TRBJ1-2): GAGVSQSPSNKVTEKGKDVELRCDPISGHTALYWYRQSLGQGLEFLIYFQGNSAPDKSGLPSDRFSAERTGGSVSTLTIQRTQQEDSAVYLCASSDEMANYGYTFGSGTRLTVV.

V is TRBV27 and J is TRBJ2-4; D tentatively reads TRBD1 or TRBD2 (5 bases each). This CDR3 has 16 residues. The germline CDR1 and CDR2 sequences are MNHEY and SMNVEV (reference sequence). V dropped 5 bases and J dropped 1 base, with 15 bases sitting between them. The CDR3 DNA follows: TGTGCCAGCAGTGAGGTTCAGGGAGTTGCCAAAAACATTCAGTACTTC. Its translation: CASSEVQGVAKNIQYF.

The genes are TRBV11-2 and TRBJ2-3, with unresolved D. This CDR3 has 13 residues. Germline V lookup: CDR1 SGHAT, CDR2 FQNNGV. Between the trimmed V and J ends, which lost 1 base and 2 bases, there was a span of 4 bases. CDR3 loop: CASSLASTDTQYF. Here the CDR3 DNA reads TGTGCCAGCAGCTTAGCTTCCACAGATACGCAGTATTTT. The variable domain in full, with the rest retrieved from reference TRBV11-2 and TRBJ2-3, is EAGVAQSPRYKIIEKRQSVAFWCNPISGHATLYWYQQILGQGPKLLIQFQNNGVVDDSQLPKDRFSAERLKGVDSTLKIQPAKLEDSAVYLCASSLASTDTQYFGPGTRLTVL.

This clone came up a few times. V gene TRBV27 combines with J gene TRBJ1-6; D ambiguous. The germline V and J ends were trimmed by 7 bases and 10 bases, with 17 bases remaining between them. Per germline, CDR1 MNHEY and CDR2 SMNVEV (reference sequence). CDR3 size: 14 residues. The CDR3: CASTPAGWGSPLHF. The CDR3 DNA is TGTGCCAGCACCCCAGCCGGGTGGGGATCACCCCTCCACTTT.

The chain employs TRBV10-3 and TRBJ2-7; 8 bases line up with TRBD1. Germline V gene data show CDR1 as ENHRY and CDR2 as SYGVKD. The CDR3 consists of 15 residues. Trimming took 0 bases from V and 5 from J; bases not matched to a gene: 6. CDR3 nucleotide sequence: TGTGCCATCAGTGAGTCCGGGGACAGGCTCCACGAGCAGTACTTC. Protein: CAISESGDRLHEQYF.

The V call is TRBV11-3, the J call TRBJ2-1; D is unresolved. Trimming stripped 2 bases from V and 6 bases from J, with 11 bases between. The CDR3 extends over 14 amino acids. Germline-derived CDR1 and CDR2 are SGHNT and YENEEA. The CDR3 DNA reads TGTGCCAGCAGCTTATCGTACAGACCCAATGAGCAGTTCTTC. It encodes CASSLSYRPNEQFF.

This chain uses TRBV29-1 with TRBJ1-2; D gene ambiguous. This CDR3 is built from 12 residues. V shed 5 bases and J shed 4 bases, with 11 bases lying between them. Looked up from germline, CDR1 is SQVTM and CDR2 is ANQGSEA. CDR3 sequence (DNA): TGCAGCGTTCGTTCAGGTTCCTATGGCTACACCTTC. Its translation is CSVRSGSYGYTF.

This clone appeared a few times. The genes are TRBV5-1 and TRBJ2-3; the D gene is possibly TRBD2 (6 bases). The CDR3 extends over 14 amino acids. V was trimmed by 4 bases and J by 0 bases, leaving 9 bases between them. CDR1 is SGHRS, CDR2 YFSETQ, per germline. DNA of the CDR3: TGCGCCAGCAGCGTTGGGACTAGCACAGATACGCAGTATTTT. It yields the protein CASSVGTSTDTQYF.

The chain has TRBV27 and TRBJ2-3; 10 bases are a match to TRBD2. The germline gives CDR1 MNHEY, CDR2 SMNVEV (reference sequence). V was clipped by 5 bases and J by 7 bases; unmatched bases: 9. CDR3 length equals 15 residues. CDR3 loop: CASSNPWTSGNTQYF. CDR3 bases: TGTGCCAGCAGTAACCCCTGGACTAGCGGAAATACGCAGTATTTT.

This clone has more than one count but fewer than ten. V gene TRBV29-1 combines with J gene TRBJ2-7, with D uncertain. This CDR3 is 14 amino acids long. Germline V CDR1 and CDR2: SQVTM, ANQGSEA. The V and J ends lost 6 bases and 3 bases respectively, with 18 bases between them. The CDR3 protein is CSVTHHPKIYEQYF. In nucleotides, the CDR3 is TGCAGCGTGACCCATCATCCGAAGATCTACGAGCAGTACTTC.

This clone was seen a single time. In the same sample, other DNA sequences code for this CDR3. The rearrangement uses TRBV20-1 and TRBJ2-5; the D is unclear. The length of the CDR3 is 11 residues. Trimming took 0 bases from V and 5 from J, leaving 4 bases between them. Germline loops: CDR1 DFQATT, CDR2 SNEGSKA (reference sequence). CDR3: CSARDRETQYF. The DNA for the CDR3 is TGCAGTGCTAGAGATAGGGAGACCCAGTACTTC.